These 18 T cell receptor beta chains originate from one sample sequenced in a study of type 1 regulatory T cells. MiXCR, applied by TCRdb to the reads, yields one record per CDR3 protein. Here the sample spans 60,000 to 70,000 distinct CDR3 sequences, approximately 47% being singletons. These TCRs are of unknown antigen specificity. The sequenced sample consisted of cultured non-Tr1 T cells, either the whole culture or a sorted T cell fraction (not recorded which). These receptors all stem from a human donor in good health.

This clonotype was seen only a few times. This chain uses TRBV11-1 with TRBJ2-5; TRBD1 matches at 7 bases. This CDR3 comprises 17 residues. Germline V gives CDR1 SGHAT, CDR2 FQDESV (reference sequence). V was clipped by 3 bases and J by 2 bases; unmatched bases: 12. DNA of the CDR3: TGTGCCAGCAGCTTTTTCGCCGGGACAGAATTACAAGAGACCCAGTACTTC. Protein: CASSFFAGTELQETQYF.

V is TRBV2 and J is TRBJ1-5; D possibly corresponds to TRBD1 (6 bases). The CDR3 spans 14 residues. The germline V and J ends were trimmed by 8 bases and 7 bases, with 18 bases remaining between them. CDR1 and CDR2 (germline): SNHLY, FYNNEI. CDR3 residues: CASGRERGRQPQHF. DNA of the CDR3: TGTGCCAGCGGGAGGGAGAGGGGGAGGCAGCCCCAGCATTTT.

This clonotype appeared a few times. The rearrangement links TRBV7-2 to TRBJ2-5, with D possibly called TRBD1 or TRBD2 (5 bases each). The CDR3 sequence is 15 residues long. Trimming removed 1 base from V and 2 bases from J, with 11 bases in between. Per the germline V gene, CDR1 is SGHTA and CDR2 is FQGNSA. CDR3 sequence: CASSLDPGPQETQYF. Here the CDR3 DNA reads TGTGCCAGCAGCTTAGATCCGGGGCCGCAAGAGACCCAGTACTTC. Supplemented by reference TRBV7-2 and TRBJ2-5, the full variable domain reads GAGVSQSPSNKVTEKGKDVELRCDPISGHTALYWYRQSLGQGLEFLIYFQGNSAPDKSGLPSDRFSAERTGGSVSTLTIQRTQQEDSAVYLCASSLDPGPQETQYFGPGTRLLVL.

The V call is TRBV5-1, the J call TRBJ2-3; D assignment may be TRBD1 or TRBD2 (5 bases each). CDR1 is SGHRS, CDR2 YFSETQ, per germline. The V gene lost 5 bases and the J gene lost 0 bases, with 16 bases spanning the gap. The CDR3 spans 16 residues. The CDR3 coding sequence is TGCGCCAGCAGGCGGCTTGGGGGACCTAGCACAGATACGCAGTATTTT. Translation gives CASRRLGGPSTDTQYF.

This clonotype showed up just a few times. The V and J genes are TRBV29-1 and TRBJ2-4; D gene ambiguous. V lost 7 bases and J 2 bases, leaving 15 bases between the germline ends. The CDR3 covers 14 residues. Germline V gene sequence: CDR1 SQVTM, CDR2 ANQGSEA. CDR3 bases: TGCAGCGCCTACCCGCCAGGCACCAAAAACATTCAGTACTTC. Its translation: CSAYPPGTKNIQYF.

In its sample, this clonotype was seen a few times. The chain is built from TRBV4-1 and TRBJ1-1; no reliable D call. This CDR3 is built from 14 residues. Germline V gives CDR1 MGHRA, CDR2 YSYEKL. V was cut by 0 bases and J by 4 bases, with 9 bases left in between. The CDR3 nucleotides read TGCGCCAGCAGCCAAGATCGCAGGCCCACTGAAGCTTTCTTT. Its protein product is CASSQDRRPTEAFF.

The genes are TRBV5-1 and TRBJ1-4; D is perhaps TRBD1 (5 bases). Trimming removed 6 bases at V and 6 bases at J, with 15 bases between. The CDR3 runs 14 residues. Germline values: CDR1 SGHRS, CDR2 YFSETQ. The CDR3: CASKNPGPDEKLFF. CDR3 sequence (DNA): TGCGCCAGCAAAAACCCGGGACCGGATGAAAAACTGTTTTTT.

This clonotype was observed a few times. The rearrangement uses TRBV5-1 and TRBJ1-4; D not resolved. V was pared by 1 base and J by 0 bases, with 7 bases between. The length of the CDR3 is 15 residues. CDR1 and CDR2 (germline): SGHRS, YFSETQ. In DNA, the CDR3 is TGCGCCAGCAGCTTGTCGGAGGCAACTAATGAAAAACTGTTTTTT. This gives the protein CASSLSEATNEKLFF.

Regarding this clonotype: Just one base apart from a much larger clone, this may be a read error. The chain carries TRBV27 and TRBJ1-1; the match to TRBD1 covers 8 bases. Germline CDR1 reads MNHEY; CDR2 reads SMNVEV (reference sequence). The CDR3 length is 15 residues. V was pared by 8 bases and J by 0 bases, with 8 bases of the junction left unmatched. The CDR3 is CASGYQGAVNTEAFF. The CDR3, as DNA: TGTGCCAGCGGTTATCAGGGGGCAGTGAACACTGAAGCTTTCTTT.

The chain recombines TRBV7-2 with TRBJ2-1, with D tentatively TRBD1 (6 bases). The CDR3 has 15 amino acids. V lost 4 bases and J 8 bases, leaving 18 bases between the germline ends. CDR1 is SGHTA and CDR2 is FQGNSA in the germline V gene. The CDR3 here is CASSSRPGKGDEQFF. The CDR3 nucleotides are TGTGCCAGCAGCTCACGGCCAGGGAAGGGGGATGAGCAGTTCTTC.

This sequence joins TRBV6-5 and TRBJ2-2, with D possibly matching TRBD2 (6 bases). V was cut by 5 bases and J by 5 bases, with 15 bases left in between. The germline V gene encodes CDR1 MNHEY and CDR2 SVGAGI. CDR3 length: 15 residues. As DNA, the CDR3 is TGTGCCAGCAGTACGACCCCCCGGGGGACCGGGGAGCTGTTTTTT. Translating it yields CASSTTPRGTGELFF.

Comments on this clonotype: Relative to the germline gene, one junction end is altered; a read error may explain this. The chain combines TRBV5-1 with TRBJ2-6, with a tentative D call TRBD2 (6 bases). The CDR3 length is 18 residues. Germline loops: CDR1 SGHRS, CDR2 YFSETQ. The CDR3 nucleotides read TGCACCAGCAGCTCAGGTGGCAGGGCGGGGTCTGGGGCCAACGTCCTGACTTTC. Its protein product is CTSSSGGRAGSGANVLTF.

J is TRBJ1-1 and V is TRBV12-3 or TRBV12-4; TRBD1 matches at 9 bases. The CDR3 runs to 14 residues. V gave up 10 bases and J gave up 1 base; unmatched junction bases: 7. This CDR3 is CAITPGQGNTEAFF. CDR3 in DNA: TGTGCCATCACCCCGGGACAGGGGAACACTGAAGCTTTCTTT.

In its sample, this clonotype was seen many times. V usage is TRBV12-3 or TRBV12-4 and J usage is TRBJ2-7; D unclear. The CDR3 totals 11 residues. V shed 4 bases and J shed 7 bases, with 8 bases lying between them. The CDR3 coding sequence is TGTGCCAGCAGTTCATGGGAAGAGCAGTACTTC. It codes for CASSSWEEQYF.

The rearrangement uses TRBV10-3 and TRBJ1-6; D may be TRBD1 (6 bases). Germline V gives CDR1 ENHRY, CDR2 SYGVKD. Between the trimmed V and J ends, which lost 8 bases and 7 bases, there was a span of 12 bases. This CDR3 region has 13 residues. The CDR3 DNA follows: TGTGCCATCGGAGACAGGTTCAATTCACCCCTCCACTTT. It yields the protein CAIGDRFNSPLHF.

The chain is built from TRBV10-2 and TRBJ2-3; D is uncertain. Trimming took 2 bases from V and 2 from J, leaving 8 bases between them. The CDR3 is 14 amino acids. Germline-derived CDR1 and CDR2 are WSHSY and SAAADI. CDR3 loop: CASSEVPFTDTQYF. The CDR3 nucleotides are TGCGCCAGCAGTGAGGTGCCTTTCACAGATACGCAGTATTTT.

The rearrangement uses TRBV24-1 and TRBJ1-1; D is possibly TRBD1 (6 bases). Germline V CDR1 and CDR2: KGHDR, SFDVKD. Between the trimmed V and J ends, which lost 3 bases and 1 base, there was a span of 8 bases. This CDR3 region has 14 residues. CDR3 DNA: TGTGCCACCAGTGATGGGGGCCAGAACACTGAAGCTTTCTTT. Its translation: CATSDGGQNTEAFF.

V is TRBV19 and J is TRBJ1-2; 9 nucleotides line up with TRBD1. Germline CDR1 and CDR2: LNHDA and SQIVND (reference sequence). V lost 4 bases and J lost 8; bases outside the gene matches: 8. The CDR3 totals 14 residues. The CDR3: CASSTGTGFGGYTF. The CDR3 bases are TGTGCCAGTAGTACCGGGACAGGGTTTGGCGGCTACACCTTC.